These 18 T cell receptor beta chains share one sample of origin, sequenced in a study of T cell clones after liver transplantation. The data were produced by immunoSEQ multiplex PCR, yet TCRdb's version contains in-frame clones alone and is incomplete. In the table there are 55,000 or so clones, 71% of which are singletons. Source: CD4+ T cells from blood, taken before liver transplant. Receptors were obtained from a human donor who received a liver transplant.

V usage is TRBV11-2 and J usage is TRBJ2-7, with 11 bases identical to TRBD2. The junction had 7 bases not matched to a gene; V was cut back by 3 bases and J by 6 bases. The germline gives CDR1 SGHAT, CDR2 FQNNGV. This CDR3 region has 15 residues. The CDR3: CASSFLTSGEGEQYF. In DNA form, the CDR3 reads TGTGCCAGCAGCTTCTTGACTAGCGGGGAAGGCGAGCAGTACTTC.

In this sample, this clone turned up a few times. The chain recombines TRBV21-1 with TRBJ2-5; the table's D call, TRBD1, has no DNA check behind it. TRBV21-1 is assigned pseudogene status. The CDR3 is 18 amino acids. The CDR3 spells CASSKGKDREEWTETQYF. DNA for the CDR3: TGTGCCAGCAGCAAAGGTAAGGACAGGGAGGAGTGGACGGAGACCCAGTACTTC.

The chain has TRBV2 and TRBJ2-5, with D perhaps TRBD1 (6 bases). From germline, CDR1 is SNHLY and CDR2 FYNNEI. Trimming took off 10 bases at V and 8 bases at J, with 20 bases between the two ends. The CDR3 length is 13 residues. In nucleotides, the CDR3 is TGTGCCAACGGGGATTCTACAGGGCCCACCCAGTACTTC. This codes for CANGDSTGPTQYF. The variable domain in full, completed from reference TRBV2 and TRBJ2-5, reads EPEVTQTPSHQVTQMGQEVILRCVPISNHLYFYWYRQILGQKVEFLVSFYNNEISEKSEIFDDQFSVERPDGSNFTLKIRSTKLEDSAMYFCANGDSTGPTQYFGPGTRLLVL.

The chain joins TRBV18 to TRBJ2-1; 7 bases fit TRBD2. The CDR3 sequence is 14 residues long. V shed 2 bases and J 6 bases; nucleotides not matched to a gene: 4. Germline assignment: CDR1 KGHSH and CDR2 LQKENI. The CDR3 region is CASSPTGGGNEQFF. In nucleotides, the CDR3 is TGTGCCAGCTCACCAACGGGGGGTGGCAATGAGCAGTTCTTC.

This clone has a handful of counts. The chain uses TRBV2 and TRBJ1-3; D call uncertain. Trimming removed 4 bases at V and 4 bases at J, with 8 bases between. This CDR3 has 13 residues. CDR1 and CDR2 (germline): SNHLY, FYNNEI. The CDR3 bases are TGTGCCAGCAGTGCGGGGATCGGAAACACCATATATTTT. It yields the protein CASSAGIGNTIYF.

This clone is medium-sized in the sample. The V gene is TRBV5-3, the J gene TRBJ1-1; maybe TRBD1 (5 bases). TRBV5-3 is an ORF, with its function uncertain. The CDR3 is made up of 14 amino acids. The V and J ends lost 1 base and 1 base respectively, with 8 bases between them. The CDR3 spells CARSLWQGNTEAFF. CDR3 DNA sequence: TGTGCCAGAAGCTTGTGGCAGGGGAACACTGAAGCTTTCTTT.

The chain employs TRBV29-1 and TRBJ2-1, with a weak D call TRBD1 (6 bases). Germline CDR1 is SQVTM and CDR2 is ANQGSEA. This CDR3 spans 12 amino acids. Trimming stripped 7 bases from V and 9 bases from J, with 16 bases between. This chain's CDR3 is CSAAPQGVEQFF. CDR3 coding DNA: TGCAGCGCCGCACCACAGGGTGTTGAGCAGTTCTTC.

V is TRBV4-1 and J is TRBJ2-7; D is perhaps TRBD2 (6 bases). This CDR3 spans 16 amino acids. V was pared by 2 bases and J by 7 bases, with 21 bases between. Germline V gene lookup returns CDR1 MGHRA and CDR2 YSYEKL. The CDR3 DNA follows: TGCGCCAGCAGCCAAAGTTTCGGGACTCACCTGGGTGAGCAGTACTTC. Translation gives CASSQSFGTHLGEQYF.

The genes are TRBV6-1 and TRBJ2-1, with TRBD2 matching over 10 bases. CDR1 MNHNS and CDR2 SASEGT come from the germline V gene. V lost 1 base to trimming and J lost 10 bases; unmatched junction nucleotides: 4. The CDR3 is 14 residues long. The CDR3 bases are TGTGCCAGCAGTGAAGAAGCGGGGGGGCGGGAGCAGTTCTTC. Translated: CASSEEAGGREQFF.

The chain joins TRBV18 to TRBJ2-1; 8 positions match TRBD2. The ends lost 6 bases at V and 2 bases at J; junction bases unmatched: 6. Germline V gene lookup returns CDR1 KGHSH and CDR2 LQKENI. The CDR3 sequence is 15 residues long. This CDR3 is CASSAGGVAYNEQFF. CDR3 nucleotide sequence: TGTGCCAGCTCGGCCGGGGGGGTCGCCTACAATGAGCAGTTCTTC.

The genes are TRBV5-4 and TRBJ2-4, with D possibly TRBD1 on 6 matching bases. The germline V and J ends were trimmed by 5 bases and 8 bases, with 14 bases remaining between them. Germline CDR1 is SGHNT and CDR2 is YYREEE (reference sequence). The CDR3 spans 13 residues. DNA for the CDR3: TGTGCCAGCAGGGCGACAGGCCGGGACATTCAGTACTTC. This codes for CASRATGRDIQYF.

The chain combines TRBV7-9 with TRBJ1-2; 7 bases line up with TRBD1. The junction had 4 bases not matched to a gene; V was cut back by 3 bases and J by 3 bases. The CDR3 runs 14 residues. Germline CDR1 and CDR2: SEHNR and FQNEAQ (reference sequence). CDR3 in amino acids: CASSLETGDYGYTF. CDR3 in DNA: TGTGCCAGCAGCTTGGAAACAGGGGACTATGGCTACACCTTC.

The V gene is TRBV6-1, the J gene TRBJ2-7, with 8 bases that match TRBD1. With 0 bases clipped from V and 9 bases from J, the junction kept 7 bases outside the gene matches. The CDR3 contains 14 residues. The V gene's germline CDR1 is MNHNS and CDR2 SASEGT. Here the CDR3 DNA reads TGTGCCAGCAGTGAAGCGGGGGGACAGGCGACGCAGTACTTC. Amino acid sequence: CASSEAGGQATQYF.

The rearrangement joins TRBV9 to TRBJ2-3; no definite D call. This CDR3 contains 12 residues. V gave up 4 bases and J gave up 2 bases, with 5 bases separating them. The germline V gene encodes CDR1 SGDLS and CDR2 YYNGEE. The CDR3 spells CASSPHTDTQYF. The CDR3 region has the DNA TGTGCCAGCAGCCCCCACACAGATACGCAGTATTTT.

The chain joins TRBV7-3 to TRBJ2-7, with D possibly TRBD1 on 6 matching bases. The CDR3 totals 14 residues. Trimming shortened V by 3 bases and J by 5 bases, and 14 bases separated the two germline ends. Germline-derived CDR1 and CDR2 are SGHTA and FQGTGA. The DNA for the CDR3 is TGTGCCAGCAGCTTGAGGACAGCAGGCGACGAGCAGTACTTC. Its protein is CASSLRTAGDEQYF.

This clone was recorded once. The V call is TRBV4-1, the J call TRBJ2-2; TRBD2 aligns across 10 bases. Germline V gives CDR1 MGHRA, CDR2 YSYEKL. V lost 4 bases and J lost 6; bases outside the gene matches: 11. The CDR3 runs 17 residues. CDR3 in amino acids: CASSRSGGAEVPGELFF. In nucleotides, the CDR3 is TGCGCCAGCAGCCGGAGCGGGGGGGCCGAGGTTCCCGGGGAGCTGTTTTTT.

The V call is TRBV6-6, the J call TRBJ1-6; a possible D gene is TRBD1 (5 bases). V was pared by 0 bases and J by 8 bases, with 14 bases between. This CDR3 has 16 residues. CDR1 is MNHNY, CDR2 SVGAGI, per germline (reference sequence). The CDR3 nucleotides are TGTGCCAGCAGTTACTCGAGTGCGCAGGGCGATTCACCCCTCCACTTT. This sequence encodes CASSYSSAQGDSPLHF.

The V call is TRBV7-9, the J call TRBJ1-2; 8 positions agree with TRBD1. Germline V gives CDR1 SEHNR, CDR2 FQNEAQ (reference sequence). V lost 4 bases and J lost 4; bases outside the gene matches: 8. This CDR3 has 15 amino acids. CDR3 residues: CASSSSDRGTYGYTF. The CDR3 DNA follows: TGTGCCAGCAGCTCTTCCGACAGGGGAACCTATGGCTACACCTTC.